These 14 T cell receptor beta chains originate from one sample sequenced in a study of blood T cell repertoires in COVID-19. The assay was immunoSEQ multiplex PCR, and TCRdb's table has in-frame clones only and misses some. The sample yields roughly 300,000 clones, around 87% seen once. The sequencing sample was made of PBMCs or T cells enriched from blood (not recorded which). These receptors all stem from a woman in her twenties or thirties who had recovered from COVID-19.

The chain combines TRBV5-1 with TRBJ2-5, with D uncertain. The germline V gene encodes CDR1 SGHRS and CDR2 YFSETQ. Trimming shortened V by 0 bases and J by 1 base, and 13 bases separated the two germline ends. The CDR3 totals 16 residues. The CDR3 protein is CASSLVGDIRQETQYF. The DNA of the CDR3 is TGCGCCAGCAGCTTGGTGGGTGACATCCGCCAAGAGACCCAGTACTTC.

This sequence joins TRBV7-9 and TRBJ2-2; tentative D call: TRBD2 (6 bases). Trimming took off 5 bases at V and 6 bases at J, with 25 bases between the two ends. The CDR3 spans 18 residues. CDR1 SEHNR and CDR2 FQNEAQ come from the germline V gene (reference sequence). The CDR3 DNA sequence: TGTGCCAGCAGCACACTGTCGGGACTCAAAAACCCCTCCGGGGAGCTGTTTTTT. Translated: CASSTLSGLKNPSGELFF.

As concerns this clone: In the same sample, other DNA sequences code for this CDR3. The chain couples TRBV20-1 to TRBJ1-2; maybe TRBD1 (6 bases). CDR3 length: 11 amino acids. V was cut by 6 bases and J by 4 bases, with 9 bases left in between. Germline CDR1 DFQATT, CDR2 SNEGSKA (reference sequence). Written as DNA, the CDR3 is TGCAGTGCCCAGGACAGCTATGGCTACACCTTC. It specifies CSAQDSYGYTF.

This CDR3 is CASSFVWGGSTNEKLFF. CDR3 bases: TGTGCCAGCAGTTTTGTGTGGGGGGGGTCTACTAATGAAAAACTGTTTTTT. This chain connects TRBV28 to TRBJ1-4; the D gene is possibly TRBD1 (5 bases). V lost 3 bases and J 2 bases, leaving 16 bases between the germline ends. Germline CDR1 is MDHEN and CDR2 is SYDVKM. The CDR3 extends over 17 amino acids.

The sample holds one count of this clone. The gene calls are TRBV6-2 or TRBV6-3 and TRBJ1-6, with no clear D. Germline-derived CDR1 and CDR2 are MNHEY and SVGEGT. The CDR3 loop spans 15 amino acids. V shed 4 bases and J shed 5 bases, with 12 bases lying between them. CDR3 bases: TGTGCCAGCAGTTCCCACGACACCAATAATTCACCCCTCCACTTT. Translating it yields CASSSHDTNNSPLHF.

The chain couples TRBV12-3 or TRBV12-4 to TRBJ2-6; D gene ambiguous. This CDR3 spans 13 amino acids. With 7 bases removed from V and 1 base from J, the gap between germline ends came to 5 bases. The CDR3 loop reads CASKSSGANVLTF. Here the CDR3 DNA reads TGTGCCAGCAAGAGTTCTGGGGCCAACGTCCTGACTTTC.

V and J are TRBV24-1 and TRBJ2-5; 11 bases agree with TRBD2. Trimming at V came to 5 bases and at J to 4 bases, leaving 11 bases not matched to a gene. The CDR3 contains 17 residues. Germline values: CDR1 KGHDR, CDR2 SFDVKD. The CDR3 bases are TGTGCCACCAGTGGTCCCTTGACTAGCGGGGCAGGAGAGACCCAGTACTTC. Translation gives CATSGPLTSGAGETQYF.

The chain employs TRBV7-2 and TRBJ2-5, with a tentative D call TRBD2 (7 bases). The V end was cut by 5 bases, the J end by 5 bases, with 12 bases between. Germline V gives CDR1 SGHTA, CDR2 FQGNSA. The CDR3 totals 13 residues. DNA for the CDR3: TGTGCCAGCAGCCCTGGGGGGGCGGAGACCCAGTACTTC. It is translated as CASSPGGAETQYF. Variable domain in full (rest from reference TRBV7-2 and TRBJ2-5): GAGVSQSPSNKVTEKGKDVELRCDPISGHTALYWYRQSLGQGLEFLIYFQGNSAPDKSGLPSDRFSAERTGGSVSTLTIQRTQQEDSAVYLCASSPGGAETQYFGPGTRLLVL.

The chain combines TRBV7-9 with TRBJ2-2; 7 bases map to TRBD1. The trim removed 1 base at V and 0 bases at J, leaving 5 bases unmatched. This CDR3 region has 17 residues. CDR1 SEHNR and CDR2 FQNEAQ come from the germline V gene (reference sequence). CDR3 loop: CASSLGQGRANTGELFF. CDR3 nucleotides: TGTGCCAGCAGCTTAGGACAGGGACGAGCGAACACCGGGGAGCTGTTTTTT. Complete variable domain (other parts from reference TRBV7-9 and TRBJ2-2): DTGVSQNPRHKITKRGQNVTFRCDPISEHNRLYWYRQTLGQGPEFLTYFQNEAQLEKSRLLSDRFSAERPKGSFSTLEIQRTEQGDSAMYLCASSLGQGRANTGELFFGEGSRLTVL.

CDR3 DNA: TGTGCCAGCAGTTTTAGCGGGGGTAACTACAATGAGCAGTTCTTC. Its protein is CASSFSGGNYNEQFF. V and J are TRBV7-2 and TRBJ2-1, with 9 bases that match TRBD2. Trimming took 6 bases from V and 3 from J; bases not matched to a gene: 6. Germline V gene lookup returns CDR1 SGHTA and CDR2 FQGNSA. The CDR3 has 15 residues.

This clone was recorded once. The rearrangement uses TRBV19 and TRBJ1-2; 9 bases fit TRBD1. The CDR3 loop spans 14 amino acids. Germline CDR1 is LNHDA and CDR2 is SQIVND (reference sequence). V shed 4 bases, J shed 2 bases, and the junction held 2 bases outside the gene matches. CDR3 bases: TGTGCCAGTAGTACCGGACAGGGGAACTATGGCTACACCTTC. It yields the protein CASSTGQGNYGYTF.

The CDR3 is CASSPSPTGDSDTQYF. The CDR3 DNA is TGTGCCAGCAGCCCTTCCCCGACAGGGGACTCCGATACGCAGTATTTT. This rearrangement joins TRBV7-8 to TRBJ2-3, with TRBD1 matching 8 bases. The junction had 13 bases not matched to a gene; V was cut back by 5 bases and J by 6 bases. Germline CDR1 SGHVS, CDR2 FQNEAQ. CDR3 length: 16 amino acids.

V usage is TRBV6-1 and J usage is TRBJ1-5; 10 bases are a match to TRBD1. The CDR3 sequence is 15 residues long. Germline lookup yields CDR1 MNHNS and CDR2 SASEGT. After removal of 3 bases from V and 6 bases from J, the junction contained 5 bases not matched to a gene. CDR3 loop: CASSEVGTGVQPQHF. The CDR3 nucleotides are TGTGCCAGCAGTGAGGTCGGGACAGGGGTTCAGCCCCAGCATTTT.

The rearrangement joins TRBV5-1 to TRBJ1-2, with 9 bases aligning to TRBD1. This CDR3 is 15 amino acids long. V gave up 3 bases and J gave up 2 bases; unmatched junction bases: 5. Per germline, CDR1 SGHRS and CDR2 YFSETQ. The CDR3 DNA follows: TGCGCCAGCAGCTCCCTACAGGGGGCAAACTATGGCTACACCTTC. Its translation: CASSSLQGANYGYTF. Drawing the rest from reference TRBV5-1 and TRBJ1-2, the complete variable domain is KAGVTQTPRYLIKTRGQQVTLSCSPISGHRSVSWYQQTPGQGLQFLFEYFSETQRNKGNFPGRFSGRQFSNSRSEMNVSTLELGDSALYLCASSSLQGANYGYTFGSGTRLTVV.